This T cell receptor (beta chain) was sequenced during a study of T cell responses to AZD1222 COVID-19 vaccine. Clones were read by immunoSEQ multiplex PCR, and TCRdb kept only the in-frame ones, dropping some. The data show 65,000 to 80,000 clones, around 87% seen once. Study results and caveats: Of spike-specific TCRs, nearly half reportedly target regions left unmutated in variants. Repertoire sampling happened only post peak T cell response. Donors were chiefly white British, with a greater number of females, and clonal diversity was perhaps underestimated.

In regard to this clone: Antigen: not known.

From germline, CDR1 is SGDLS and CDR2 YYNGEE. Trimming left V 2 bases short and J 4 bases short, with 7 bases between. The CDR3 contains 13 residues. This clonotype was sampled from an adult in good health. The J gene is TRBJ2-1, the V gene TRBV9; TRBD2 is a possible D gene (5 bases). The sample in question was peripheral blood, obtained on day 0 of AZD1222 vaccination. The CDR3 reads CASSVSVYNEQFF. The DNA for the CDR3 is TGTGCCAGCAGCGTTAGCGTTTACAATGAGCAGTTCTTC.